The rows below give T cell receptor beta chains drawn from one sample of a study of blood T cells in healthy people across ages. One entry per CDR3 protein results from TCRdb running MiXCR on the 5' RACE reads. The table records 780,000 or so distinct CDR3 sequences, about 56% of them present only once. Sample: blood. Receptors originate from a middle-aged man in good health. The CDR3 runs from the conserved cysteine through the conserved F or W. The D gene is left open where the match is weak. Part of the rows lack a size; the others show once, few, many or a class for expanded clones.

j_call,clone_size,v_call,d_call,cdr3_nt,cdr3_aa
TRBJ2-3,few,TRBV14,.,TGTGCCAGCAGCCAAACCGGCGGTGGGGATACGCAGTATTTT,CASSQTGGGDTQYF
TRBJ2-3,.,TRBV6-6,.,TGTGCCAGCAGTTACAGACAGACAGATACGCAGTATTTT,CASSYRQTDTQYF
TRBJ2-3,few,TRBV20-1,.,TGCAGTGTTAAAAAGCGGATACTAAGCACAGATACGCAGTATTTT,CSVKKRILSTDTQYF
TRBJ1-6,.,TRBV5-1,.,TGCGCCAGCAGCTTGGAGCCGGGGGGAAGGGCCTATAATTCACCCCTCCACTTT,CASSLEPGGRAYNSPLHF
TRBJ2-7,.,TRBV12-3/TRBV12-4,.,TGTGCCAGCGAAGCGGGTAGCTCCTACGAGCAGTACTTC,CASEAGSSYEQYF
TRBJ2-3,.,TRBV7-9,.,TGTGCCAGCAGCTTTAGTAGCTGGAGCACGGATACGCAGTATTTT,CASSFSSWSTDTQYF
TRBJ2-7,.,TRBV6-2/TRBV6-3,TRBD1,TGTGCCAGCAGTCTATGGACAGGGGGCCAGGGCGAGCAGTACTTC,CASSLWTGGQGEQYF
TRBJ1-4,.,TRBV11-2,TRBD1,TGTGCCAGCAGCGGATTACAGCGGACAGGGGGGGGAGAAAAACTGTTTTTT,CASSGLQRTGGGEKLFF
TRBJ1-1,once,TRBV27,.,TGTGCCAGCGGAAATTGGGGGGGGCGCGGTACTGAAGCTTTCTTT,CASGNWGGRGTEAFF
TRBJ1-2,.,TRBV25-1,TRBD1,TGTGCCAGCAGTGAATTTAAGGGGGCTGTATATGGCTACACCTTC,CASSEFKGAVYGYTF
TRBJ2-1,.,TRBV7-2,TRBD2,TGTGCCAGCTCCGTACTAGCGGGAGCGCACAATGAGCAGTTCTTC,CASSVLAGAHNEQFF
TRBJ2-3,.,TRBV12-3/TRBV12-4,.,TGTGCCAGCAGTTTTCGCGTACTTGGCACAGATACGCAGTATTTT,CASSFRVLGTDTQYF
TRBJ2-5,.,TRBV4-1,.,TGCGCCAGTTGGGGATTTAGCCACAATGAGCAGTACTTC,CASWGFSHNEQYF
TRBJ2-5,few,TRBV3-1,.,TGTGCCAGCAGCCTAAATGGCCGCCAAGAGACCCAGTACTTC,CASSLNGRQETQYF